A single sample is the source of the 7 T cell receptor beta chains below, sequenced in a study of blood T cell repertoires in COVID-19. TCRdb's table, derived via immunoSEQ multiplex PCR, lists solely in-frame clones and lacks some. The repertoire consists of over 95,000 clones, with about nine tenths occurring once and the leading ten covering roughly 4.4%. The sample was peripheral blood. Every receptor here comes from a woman aged 45-65 years with acute or convalescent COVID-19.

This chain uses TRBV16 with TRBJ2-7; TRBD2 aligns across 7 bases. The germline gives CDR1 KGHSY, CDR2 FQNENV. CDR3 length: 16 residues. After removal of 4 bases from V and 0 bases from J, the junction contained 9 bases not matched to a gene. CDR3 sequence: CASSLTSSGFSYEQYF. As DNA, the CDR3 is TGTGCCAGCAGCCTAACCTCTAGCGGCTTCTCCTACGAGCAGTACTTC.

The J gene is TRBJ2-7, the V gene TRBV7-2; 7 nucleotides align to TRBD1. Trimming removed 5 bases from V and 7 bases from J; junction bases left unmatched: 11. The length of the CDR3 is 14 residues. Germline V gene data show CDR1 as SGHTA and CDR2 as FQGNSA. In DNA form, the CDR3 reads TGTGCCAGCAGCCCCAGGGGCGACAGGGCTGAGCAGTACTTC. This translates into CASSPRGDRAEQYF.

The chain employs TRBV10-2 and TRBJ1-6; 8 bases line up with TRBD1. The V and J ends lost 2 bases and 10 bases, in that order; junction bases with no gene match: 4. The CDR3 is 14 residues long. CDR1 and CDR2 (germline): WSHSY, SAAADI. The CDR3 DNA follows: TGCGCCAGCAGTGAGGACAGGGGAGCGTCACCCCTCCACTTT. Residues: CASSEDRGASPLHF.

The V gene is TRBV27, the J gene TRBJ2-1; D gene uncertain. Looked up from germline, CDR1 is MNHEY and CDR2 is SMNVEV (reference sequence). The V gene lost 3 bases and the J gene lost 0 bases, with 3 bases spanning the gap. The CDR3 totals 13 residues. The CDR3, as DNA: TGTGCCAGCAGTTTTAGCTCCTACAATGAGCAGTTCTTC. Its translation: CASSFSSYNEQFF.

The chain has TRBV20-1 and TRBJ2-2; possibly TRBD1 for D (5 bases). Trimming took off 3 bases at V and 6 bases at J, with 11 bases between the two ends. CDR1 is DFQATT, CDR2 SNEGSKA, per germline (reference sequence). The CDR3 is 13 amino acids. CDR3 amino acids: CSASKGAPGELFF. The CDR3 DNA is TGCAGTGCTAGTAAAGGGGCGCCCGGGGAGCTGTTTTTT.

This chain joins TRBV5-1 and TRBJ1-3; TRBD1 matches 9 bases. V gave up 4 bases and J gave up 2 bases; unmatched junction bases: 10. CDR1 and CDR2 (germline): SGHRS, YFSETQ. The CDR3 length is 17 residues. CDR3 region: CASSPTTGGVTGNTIYF. The CDR3 DNA reads as TGCGCCAGCAGCCCTACAACAGGGGGCGTAACTGGAAACACCATATATTTT.

The gene calls are TRBV7-9 and TRBJ1-2; D not resolved. The CDR3 spans 12 residues. The V and J ends lost 1 base and 8 bases respectively, with 8 bases between them. Per germline, CDR1 SEHNR and CDR2 FQNEAQ (reference sequence). CDR3 region: CASSLGLRGYTF. CDR3 nucleotides: TGTGCCAGCAGCTTAGGGCTTCGAGGCTACACCTTC.